This record concerns one TCR beta chain sequence. This entry is derived from a study of blood T cell repertoires in COVID-19. Germline lookup yields CDR1 SGHDT and CDR2 YYEEEE. Trimming removed 4 bases at V and 6 bases at J, with 21 bases between. The CDR3 has 16 residues. The repertoire was sequenced with immunoSEQ multiplex PCR; TCRdb's copy has only in-frame clones and lacks some. This repertoire shows 310,000 or so clones, 83% found once; its top ten account for 1.2%. This chain links TRBV5-6 with TRBJ2-3, with D maybe TRBD1 (6 bases). The clonotype comes from a woman aged 45-65 years with acute or convalescent COVID-19. Sequenced sample: peripheral blood. The DNA of the CDR3 is TGTGCCAGCAGCCTCCCCTCGGGACAACTACAGGATACGCAGTATTTT. Encoded protein: CASSLPSGQLQDTQYF. The full variable domain, with the rest looked up from reference TRBV5-6 and TRBJ2-3, is DAGVTQSPTHLIKTRGQQVTLRCSPKSGHDTVSWYQQALGQGPQFIFQYYEEEERQRGNFPDRFSGHQFPNYSSELNVNALLLGDSALYLCASSLPSGQLQDTQYFGPGTRLTVL.